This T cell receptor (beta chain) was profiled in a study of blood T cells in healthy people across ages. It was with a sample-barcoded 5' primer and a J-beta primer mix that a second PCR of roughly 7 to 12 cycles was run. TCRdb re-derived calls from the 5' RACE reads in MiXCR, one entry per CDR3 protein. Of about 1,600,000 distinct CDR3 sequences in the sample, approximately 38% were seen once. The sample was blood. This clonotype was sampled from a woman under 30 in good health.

The CDR3 DNA reads TGTGCCACCAGTAAGGGACTGCCGGGGGAGACCCAGTACTTC. Translation: CATSKGLPGETQYF. The chain employs TRBV15 and TRBJ2-7; TRBD2 is a possible D gene (6 bases). The closer fit of TRBJ2-5 to the DNA end suggests the J call may be wrong. Germline-derived CDR1 and CDR2 are LNHNV and YYDKDF (reference sequence). This CDR3 is 14 amino acids long.